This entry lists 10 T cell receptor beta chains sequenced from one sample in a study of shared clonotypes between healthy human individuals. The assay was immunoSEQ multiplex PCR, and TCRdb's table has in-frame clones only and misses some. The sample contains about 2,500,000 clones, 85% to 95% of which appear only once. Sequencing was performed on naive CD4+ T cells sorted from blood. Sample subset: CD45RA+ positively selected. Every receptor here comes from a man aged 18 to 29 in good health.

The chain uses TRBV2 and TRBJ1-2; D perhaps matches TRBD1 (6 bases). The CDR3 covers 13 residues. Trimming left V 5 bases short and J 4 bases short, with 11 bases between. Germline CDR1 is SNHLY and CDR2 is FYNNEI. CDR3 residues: CASSLTGIYGYTF. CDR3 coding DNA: TGTGCCAGCAGTCTTACAGGGATCTATGGCTACACCTTC. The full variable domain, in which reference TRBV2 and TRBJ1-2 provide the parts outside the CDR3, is EPEVTQTPSHQVTQMGQEVILRCVPISNHLYFYWYRQILGQKVEFLVSFYNNEISEKSEIFDDQFSVERPDGSNFTLKIRSTKLEDSAMYFCASSLTGIYGYTFGSGTRLTVV.

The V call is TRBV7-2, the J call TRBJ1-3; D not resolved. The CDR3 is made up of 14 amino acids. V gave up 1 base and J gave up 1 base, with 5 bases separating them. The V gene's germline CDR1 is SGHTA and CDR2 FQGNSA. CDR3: CASSLVNSGNTIYF. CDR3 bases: TGTGCCAGCAGCTTAGTTAATTCTGGAAACACCATATATTTT.

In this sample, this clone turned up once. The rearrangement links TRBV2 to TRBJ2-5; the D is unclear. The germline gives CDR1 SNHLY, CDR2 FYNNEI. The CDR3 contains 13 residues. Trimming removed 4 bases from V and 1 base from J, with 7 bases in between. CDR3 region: CASSASFQETQYF. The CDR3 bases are TGTGCCAGCAGTGCCTCATTCCAAGAGACCCAGTACTTC.

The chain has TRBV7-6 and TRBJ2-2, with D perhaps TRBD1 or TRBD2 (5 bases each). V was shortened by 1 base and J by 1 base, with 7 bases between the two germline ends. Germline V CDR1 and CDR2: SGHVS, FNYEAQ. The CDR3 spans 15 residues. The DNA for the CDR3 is TGTGCCAGCAGCTTAGGTGGGGGGAACACCGGGGAGCTGTTTTTT. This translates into CASSLGGGNTGELFF.

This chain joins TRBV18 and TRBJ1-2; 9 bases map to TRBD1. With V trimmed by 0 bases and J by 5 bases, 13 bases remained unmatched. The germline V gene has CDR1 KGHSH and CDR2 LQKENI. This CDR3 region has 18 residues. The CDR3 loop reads CASSPPGQGPGGKYGYTF. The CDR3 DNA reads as TGTGCCAGCTCACCACCGGGACAGGGCCCCGGGGGGAAGTATGGCTACACCTTC.

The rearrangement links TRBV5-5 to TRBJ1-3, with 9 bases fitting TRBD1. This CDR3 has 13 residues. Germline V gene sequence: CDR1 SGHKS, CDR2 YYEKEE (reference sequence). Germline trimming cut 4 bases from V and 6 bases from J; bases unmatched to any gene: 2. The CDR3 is CASSRDRENTIYF. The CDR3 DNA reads TGTGCCAGCAGCAGGGACAGGGAAAACACCATATATTTT.

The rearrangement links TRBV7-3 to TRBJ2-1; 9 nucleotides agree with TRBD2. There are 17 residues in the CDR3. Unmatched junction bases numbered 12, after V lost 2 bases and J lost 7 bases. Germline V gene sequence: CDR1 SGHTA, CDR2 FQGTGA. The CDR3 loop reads CASSLGLAGAIGNEQFF. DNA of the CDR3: TGTGCCAGCAGCTTAGGATTAGCGGGGGCGATTGGGAATGAGCAGTTCTTC.

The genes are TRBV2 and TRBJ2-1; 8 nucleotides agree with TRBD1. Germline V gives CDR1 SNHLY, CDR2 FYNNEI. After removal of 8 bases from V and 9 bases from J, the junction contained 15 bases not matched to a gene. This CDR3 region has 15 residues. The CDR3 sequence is CASVARQGRIGEQFF. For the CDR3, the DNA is TGTGCCAGCGTTGCCAGACAGGGGCGGATTGGTGAGCAGTTCTTC.

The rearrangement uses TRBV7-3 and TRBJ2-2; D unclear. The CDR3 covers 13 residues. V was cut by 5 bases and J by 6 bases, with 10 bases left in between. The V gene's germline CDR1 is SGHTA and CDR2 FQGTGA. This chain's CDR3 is CASSQWAAGELFF. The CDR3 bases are TGTGCCAGCAGCCAGTGGGCGGCCGGGGAGCTGTTTTTT.

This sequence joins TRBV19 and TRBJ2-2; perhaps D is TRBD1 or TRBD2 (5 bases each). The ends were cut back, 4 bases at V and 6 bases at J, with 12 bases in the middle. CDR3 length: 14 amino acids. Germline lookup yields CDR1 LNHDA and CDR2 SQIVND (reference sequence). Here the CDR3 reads CASSTGIGAGELFF. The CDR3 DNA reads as TGTGCCAGTAGTACAGGGATCGGGGCCGGGGAGCTGTTTTTT.